These 10 T cell receptor beta chains came from one sample sequenced in a study of blood T cells in healthy people across ages. PCR was performed a second time for about 7 to 12 cycles using a sample-barcoded 5' primer and a J-beta primer mix. TCRdb re-called the 5' RACE reads through MiXCR, storing one row per CDR3 protein. There are around 940,000 distinct CDR3 sequences in the sample; roughly 51% occur only once, and 20% to 25% lies in the top ten. Specimen: blood. The receptors here all came from a woman aged 55-70 years in good health.

The chain joins TRBV13 to TRBJ2-7; 9 bases fit TRBD1. Judging by the DNA end, TRBJ2-5 fits better; the J call may be wrong. Germline V gene lookup returns CDR1 PRHDT and CDR2 FYEKMQ (reference sequence). The CDR3 is 16 amino acids. The CDR3 is CASSLYWEQGAETQYF. Written as DNA, the CDR3 is TGTGCCAGCAGCCTCTACTGGGAACAGGGGGCAGAGACCCAGTACTTC.

The genes are TRBV7-2 and TRBJ1-2, with TRBD1 as a possible D gene (5 bases). Looked up from germline, CDR1 is SGHTA and CDR2 is FQGNSA. CDR3 length: 13 amino acids. V lost 5 bases and J lost 4, with 11 bases in between. The CDR3 region has the DNA TGTGCCAGCAGCCCGGGACGGAGCTATGGCTACACCTTC. Protein sequence: CASSPGRSYGYTF.

This chain's CDR3 is CASSQLLTYEQYF. The CDR3 DNA follows: TGCGCCAGCAGCCAACTCTTGACCTACGAGCAGTACTTC. The chain has TRBV4-1 and TRBJ2-7; D ambiguous. Trimming shortened V by 2 bases and J by 2 bases, and 7 bases separated the two germline ends. The CDR3 length is 13 residues. Germline V gene lookup returns CDR1 MGHRA and CDR2 YSYEKL.

This clonotype was seen only a few times. This sequence joins TRBV4-2 and TRBJ1-2; D gene unclear. Germline CDR1 reads LGHNA; CDR2 reads YNFKEQ. The CDR3 has 14 residues. Trimming took off 6 bases at V and 3 bases at J, with 14 bases between the two ends. CDR3: CASSPGSPDYGYTF. The CDR3 DNA reads TGTGCCAGCAGTCCTGGCTCCCCCGACTATGGCTACACCTTC.

Only a few counts were recorded for this clonotype. This sequence joins TRBV13 and TRBJ2-5; either TRBD1 or TRBD2 may fit D (5 bases each). The J call is doubtful: the DNA matches TRBJ2-7 better. CDR1 PRHDT and CDR2 FYEKMQ come from the germline V gene (reference sequence). This CDR3 has 13 residues. The CDR3 sequence: CASSFPGTGEQYF. For the CDR3, the DNA is TGTGCCAGCAGCTTCCCAGGGACGGGCGAGCAGTACTTC.

The chain is built from TRBV7-9 and TRBJ1-2; the match to TRBD1 covers 7 bases. Germline loops: CDR1 SEHNR, CDR2 FQNEAQ (reference sequence). J gave up 10 bases and V 5 bases, and 10 bases lay outside the gene matches. The CDR3 spans 13 residues. CDR3 in DNA: TGTGCCAGCAGCCGGGACAGTTTATACGACTACACCTTC. Protein product: CASSRDSLYDYTF. Full variable domain (outside the CDR3, taken from reference TRBV7-9 and TRBJ1-2): DTGVSQNPRHKITKRGQNVTFRCDPISEHNRLYWYRQTLGQGPEFLTYFQNEAQLEKSRLLSDRFSAERPKGSFSTLEIQRTEQGDSAMYLCASSRDSLYDYTFGSGTRLTVV.

The rearrangement links TRBV20-1 to TRBJ2-1; D is uncertain. Deletions cut 1 base from V and 2 bases from J, with 9 bases between. Per the germline V gene, CDR1 is DFQATT and CDR2 is SNEGSKA (reference sequence). This CDR3 has 14 amino acids. The CDR3 region has the DNA TGCAGTGCTAGAGGACCGGTGACCTACAATGAGCAGTTCTTC. Residues: CSARGPVTYNEQFF.

The genes are TRBV12-3 or TRBV12-4 and TRBJ2-1; D not resolved. The length of the CDR3 is 15 residues. The ends were cut back, 1 base at V and 0 bases at J, with 7 bases in the middle. CDR3 loop: CASSLGSHSYNEQFF. CDR3 nucleotide sequence: TGTGCCAGCAGTTTAGGGTCCCACTCCTACAATGAGCAGTTCTTC.

This clonotype was seen many times. This chain links TRBV27 with TRBJ2-3; 8 bases are a match to TRBD2. There are 14 residues in the CDR3. V was pared by 2 bases and J by 3 bases, with 1 base of the junction left unmatched. Germline values: CDR1 MNHEY, CDR2 SMNVEV (reference sequence). CDR3 DNA sequence: TGTGCCAGCAGTTTACTAGCGGGTACAGATACGCAGTATTTT. Encoded protein: CASSLLAGTDTQYF.

J is TRBJ1-2 and V is TRBV3-1, with D uncertain. In germline, CDR1 is LGHDT, CDR2 YNNKEL (reference sequence). V lost 0 bases and J lost 8, with 13 bases in between. The CDR3 loop spans 14 amino acids. Here the CDR3 reads CASSQDRSQRGYTF. CDR3 sequence (DNA): TGTGCCAGCAGCCAAGATCGTAGCCAGAGGGGCTACACCTTC.